A single sample is the source of the 20 T cell receptor beta chains below, sequenced in a study of blood T cell repertoires in COVID-19. Generated by immunoSEQ multiplex PCR, the TCRdb table keeps only in-frame clones and is missing some. The table records a few hundred thousand clones, about 88% of them present only once. The sequencing input was peripheral blood. The source is an older man with acute or convalescent COVID-19.

The gene calls are TRBV3-1 (or the pseudogene TRBV3-2) and TRBJ1-1, with D maybe TRBD1 (6 bases). V lost 5 bases, J lost 10 bases, and 14 bases lay in between. Germline V gives CDR1 LGHDT, CDR2 YNNKEL (reference sequence). The CDR3 is 12 residues long. The CDR3 sequence: CASSFGQSGAFF. In DNA, the CDR3 is TGTGCCAGCAGCTTCGGACAGAGCGGAGCTTTCTTT.

About this clone: This sample also contains other DNA sequences that code for the same CDR3. The chain uses TRBV6-5 and TRBJ2-6, with D possibly TRBD1 on 6 matching bases. Germline CDR1 and CDR2: MNHEY and SVGAGI. V was trimmed by 4 bases and J by 2 bases, leaving 9 bases between them. The CDR3 runs 15 residues. In DNA, the CDR3 is TGTGCCAGCAGTTTACAGGGTACTGGGGCCAACGTCCTGACTTTC. It codes for CASSLQGTGANVLTF.

The chain joins TRBV10-3 to TRBJ2-1, with 14 bases that match TRBD2. From germline, CDR1 is ENHRY and CDR2 SYGVKD. Trimming took 10 bases from V and 12 from J; bases not matched to a gene: 14. The CDR3 is 15 residues long. The CDR3: CATGLAGGSEGRQFF. The CDR3 DNA reads TGTGCCACAGGACTAGCGGGGGGTTCTGAGGGGCGGCAGTTCTTC.

The J gene is TRBJ2-7, the V gene TRBV29-1; 8 nucleotides agree with TRBD1. Germline CDR1 SQVTM, CDR2 ANQGSEA. Trimming removed 0 bases from V and 1 base from J; junction bases left unmatched: 5. This CDR3 contains 15 residues. CDR3 protein: CSVEDHRGNSYEQYF. The CDR3 DNA reads as TGCAGCGTTGAAGATCACAGGGGGAATTCCTACGAGCAGTACTTC.

The count of this clone is one. The chain couples TRBV28 to TRBJ2-7, with TRBD2 as a possible D gene (7 bases). This CDR3 region has 15 residues. Germline V gene lookup returns CDR1 MDHEN and CDR2 SYDVKM. Between the trimmed V and J ends, which lost 7 bases and 5 bases, there was a span of 21 bases. CDR3 residues: CASNEGGRRGDEQYF. CDR3 in DNA: TGTGCCAGCAATGAGGGGGGGCGCAGGGGCGACGAGCAGTACTTC.

This chain uses TRBV20-1 with TRBJ2-7; 7 nucleotides align to TRBD2. The CDR3 contains 14 residues. V dropped 3 bases and J dropped 4; count of bases not matched to a gene: 9. The germline gives CDR1 DFQATT, CDR2 SNEGSKA (reference sequence). The CDR3 nucleotides read TGCAGTGCTAGTAGGGAGGGCATTCTGTACGAGCAGTACTTC. This encodes CSASREGILYEQYF.

The rearrangement joins TRBV19 to TRBJ2-1; TRBD1 aligns across 9 bases. The CDR3 sequence is 16 residues long. Per germline, CDR1 LNHDA and CDR2 SQIVND (reference sequence). The V and J ends lost 3 bases and 0 bases, in that order; junction bases with no gene match: 3. This chain's CDR3 is CASSIEGQGSYNEQFF. The CDR3 DNA reads as TGTGCCAGTAGTATCGAGGGACAGGGCTCCTACAATGAGCAGTTCTTC.

This chain uses TRBV19 with TRBJ1-1; 9 nucleotides align to TRBD1. This CDR3 is 14 amino acids long. The V gene end was trimmed by 4 bases and the J gene end by 6 bases; junction bases not matched to a gene: 6. The V gene's germline CDR1 is LNHDA and CDR2 SQIVND (reference sequence). The CDR3 loop is CASSTTGGSPEAFF. CDR3 bases: TGTGCCAGTAGTACGACAGGGGGTTCCCCTGAAGCTTTCTTT.

The genes are TRBV7-9 and TRBJ2-1, with TRBD2 matching over 10 bases. This CDR3 is 16 amino acids long. Germline V gene sequence: CDR1 SEHNR, CDR2 FQNEAQ (reference sequence). Trimming at V came to 3 bases and at J to 1 base, leaving 3 bases not matched to a gene. DNA of the CDR3: TGTGCCAGCAGCTTTATACTAGCGGGGTCCTACAATGAGCAGTTCTTC. It encodes CASSFILAGSYNEQFF.

This chain links TRBV7-2 with TRBJ2-7; maybe TRBD2 (7 bases). Trimming stripped 1 base from V and 6 bases from J, with 13 bases between. CDR1 SGHTA and CDR2 FQGNSA come from the germline V gene. This CDR3 is 14 amino acids long. This CDR3 reads CASSLDREGLEQYF. CDR3 in DNA: TGTGCCAGCAGCTTAGACAGGGAGGGGCTCGAGCAGTACTTC.

The J gene is TRBJ1-2, the V gene TRBV4-1, with D possibly TRBD1 on 5 matching bases. Germline CDR1 and CDR2: MGHRA and YSYEKL. The CDR3 totals 15 residues. Trimming removed 5 bases at V and 3 bases at J, with 16 bases between. DNA of the CDR3: TGCGCCAGCAGCGCGAGAGGGACTCAAGACTATGGCTACACCTTC. Translating gives CASSARGTQDYGYTF.

The CDR3 is CASRLAASYEQYF. The CDR3 nucleotides read TGTGCCAGCAGGCTAGCGGCGTCCTACGAGCAGTACTTC. The chain combines TRBV12-3 or TRBV12-4 with TRBJ2-7; 7 bases match TRBD2. The junction had 3 bases not matched to a gene; V was cut back by 6 bases and J by 1 base. The CDR3 is 13 amino acids.

For the CDR3, the DNA is TGTGCCACCAGTGATACAGCAGGGGAGAGGGGCAATGAGCAGTTCTTC. This codes for CATSDTAGERGNEQFF. The gene calls are TRBV24-1 and TRBJ2-1; D is perhaps TRBD1 (6 bases). With 3 bases removed from V and 6 bases from J, the gap between germline ends came to 17 bases. The CDR3 length is 16 residues. Germline V gene lookup returns CDR1 KGHDR and CDR2 SFDVKD.

The V and J genes are TRBV12-1 and TRBJ2-2; the table gives TRBD2 as D, unverified against the DNA. TRBV12-1 is a pseudogene locus. The CDR3 is 15 residues long. The DNA for the CDR3 is TGTGCCAGCAGCTTTTGGGGACTGAGGACCGGGGAGCTGTTTTTT. Protein sequence: CASSFWGLRTGELFF.

The CDR3 nucleotides read TGTGCCAGCCGGCTCGGGGGGCGCATAAACACTGAAGCTTTCTTT. The encoded protein is CASRLGGRINTEAFF. The chain joins TRBV28 to TRBJ1-1, with D perhaps matching TRBD1 (6 bases). CDR3 length: 15 residues. The germline CDR1 and CDR2 sequences are MDHEN and SYDVKM. V was cut by 8 bases and J by 2 bases, with 18 bases left in between.

This clone appeared once. The gene calls are TRBV18 and TRBJ2-1; 9 positions match TRBD1. The CDR3 extends over 15 amino acids. Trimming took 5 bases from V and 9 from J; bases not matched to a gene: 11. CDR1 is KGHSH and CDR2 is LQKENI in the germline V gene. The CDR3 DNA is TGTGCCAGCTCAGCCCACAGGGGGCCCCTATCTGAGCAGTTCTTC. Its protein product is CASSAHRGPLSEQFF.

The V call is TRBV9, the J call TRBJ2-3; the match to TRBD2 covers 9 bases. Germline CDR1 reads SGDLS; CDR2 reads YYNGEE. V trimming: 2 bases; J trimming: 4 bases; junction bases outside the gene matches: 8. CDR3 length equals 16 residues. This chain's CDR3 is CASSVQASGIADTQYF. The CDR3 region has the DNA TGTGCCAGCAGCGTGCAGGCTAGCGGGATCGCAGATACGCAGTATTTT.

The chain is built from TRBV27 and TRBJ2-3; 10 bases fit TRBD2. The ends lost 5 bases at V and 0 bases at J; junction bases unmatched: 5. There are 16 residues in the CDR3. CDR1 and CDR2 (germline): MNHEY, SMNVEV (reference sequence). The CDR3 reads CASSRLAGVSTDTQYF. CDR3 DNA: TGTGCCAGCAGTCGTCTAGCGGGGGTTAGCACAGATACGCAGTATTTT.

The chain recombines TRBV28 with TRBJ2-7, with D possibly matching TRBD1 (6 bases). The V gene's germline CDR1 is MDHEN and CDR2 SYDVKM. V was pared by 5 bases and J by 0 bases, with 14 bases between. The CDR3 extends over 15 amino acids. Here the CDR3 DNA reads TGTGCCAGCAGTATACCGGACAGCAGCTCCTACGAGCAGTACTTC. Encoded protein: CASSIPDSSSYEQYF.

This clone occurred once. The rearrangement joins TRBV7-3 to TRBJ1-1; D remains unclear. CDR1 is SGHTA and CDR2 is FQGTGA in the germline V gene. The CDR3 runs 14 residues. V was cut by 0 bases and J by 2 bases, with 7 bases left in between. CDR3 protein: CASSLTPGNTEAFF. As DNA, the CDR3 is TGTGCCAGCAGCTTAACCCCGGGAAACACTGAAGCTTTCTTT.